These 25 T cell receptor beta chains were all obtained from the same sample, sequenced in a study of shared T cell receptors in the human thymus. Measured with immunoSEQ multiplex PCR; TCRdb has only the in-frame clones, and not every one. Among about 660,000 clones listed, roughly 90% were seen once. These same records also appear under a second study, on human thymus T cells.

The sequencing input was thymocytes. All receptors come from a boy under two years old with a congenital heart defect.

The rearrangement joins TRBV5-1 to TRBJ2-5; the match to TRBD2 covers 11 bases. J lost 1 base, V lost 0 bases, and 5 bases had no gene match. The CDR3 extends over 17 amino acids. Germline CDR1 reads SGHRS; CDR2 reads YFSETQ. The CDR3 is CASSLAGTSGVQETQYF. CDR3 sequence (DNA): TGCGCCAGCAGCTTGGCCGGGACTAGCGGAGTCCAAGAGACCCAGTACTTC.

V is TRBV10-1 and J is TRBJ2-3; 10 bases are a match to TRBD2. The CDR3 consists of 17 residues. Germline trimming cut 3 bases from V and 2 bases from J; bases unmatched to any gene: 8. The V gene's germline CDR1 is WNHNN and CDR2 SYGVQD (reference sequence). The DNA of the CDR3 is TGCGCCAGCAGTGACTCCCGGACTAGCGGATCCACAGATACGCAGTATTTT. This gives the protein CASSDSRTSGSTDTQYF.

The chain employs TRBV4-1 and TRBJ2-7, with 7 bases identical to TRBD1. J was trimmed by 5 bases and V by 2 bases; bases with no gene match: 6. The length of the CDR3 is 14 residues. CDR1 MGHRA and CDR2 YSYEKL come from the germline V gene. The CDR3 DNA follows: TGCGCCAGCAGCCAAAGGACAGGAGGCGACGAGCAGTACTTC. Translating gives CASSQRTGGDEQYF.

V is TRBV14 and J is TRBJ2-3; 8 nucleotides match TRBD2. V dropped 4 bases and J dropped 3; count of bases not matched to a gene: 12. Per germline, CDR1 SGHDN and CDR2 FVKESK. CDR3 length: 17 residues. The CDR3 DNA follows: TGTGCCAGCAGCCCACACTGGGGGCGGGAGGTGACAGATACGCAGTATTTT. It translates to CASSPHWGREVTDTQYF.

The chain has TRBV27 and TRBJ1-5, with D maybe TRBD1 (5 bases). This CDR3 spans 15 amino acids. From germline, CDR1 is MNHEY and CDR2 SMNVEV (reference sequence). Trimming took off 6 bases at V and 0 bases at J, with 12 bases between the two ends. CDR3 sequence (DNA): TGTGCCAGCAGATGGACACCCTATAGCAATCAGCCCCAGCATTTT. This encodes CASRWTPYSNQPQHF.

The CDR3 here is CASSPTGTSGDLSSYEQYF. Written as DNA, the CDR3 is TGTGCCAGCTCACCTACCGGGACTAGCGGGGACCTTAGCTCCTACGAGCAGTACTTC. This chain uses TRBV18 with TRBJ2-7; 13 nucleotides align to TRBD2. Germline CDR1 and CDR2: KGHSH and LQKENI. The CDR3 length is 19 residues. V was clipped by 3 bases and J by 0 bases; unmatched bases: 11.

J is TRBJ2-5 and V is TRBV30, with 10 bases matching TRBD2. V lost 0 bases, J lost 5 bases, and 9 bases stayed unmatched. CDR3 length equals 16 residues. Per the germline V gene, CDR1 is GTSNPN and CDR2 is SVGIG (reference sequence). The CDR3 coding sequence is TGTGCCTGGAGTGTCGCTCCTAGCGGGAGCGGGGAGACCCAGTACTTC. It encodes CAWSVAPSGSGETQYF.

This chain links TRBV7-9 with TRBJ1-4; no firm D call. CDR3 length: 13 amino acids. Trimming removed 6 bases at V and 4 bases at J, with 9 bases between. Germline V gene data show CDR1 as SEHNR and CDR2 as FQNEAQ (reference sequence). The CDR3 region is CASSPAGNEKLFF. The CDR3 DNA reads TGTGCCAGCAGTCCCGCGGGTAATGAAAAACTGTTTTTT.

On this clone itself: The same CDR3 can be traced to other DNA sequences in this sample. CDR3 loop: CSVAGRQETQYF. CDR3 bases: TGCAGCGTAGCCGGTCGTCAAGAGACCCAGTACTTC. The chain combines TRBV29-1 with TRBJ2-5, with D unclear. The CDR3 is 12 residues long. Trimming took off 6 bases at V and 2 bases at J, with 10 bases between the two ends. Germline V gene data show CDR1 as SQVTM and CDR2 as ANQGSEA.

The gene calls are TRBV27 and TRBJ1-3; D gene unclear. CDR3 length equals 14 residues. From germline, CDR1 is MNHEY and CDR2 SMNVEV (reference sequence). Trimming removed 3 bases at V and 2 bases at J, with 8 bases between. The CDR3 loop reads CASSLEAPGNTIYF. The CDR3 DNA sequence: TGTGCCAGCAGTTTGGAGGCTCCTGGAAACACCATATATTTT.

The gene calls are TRBV15 and TRBJ2-7, with TRBD2 matching over 9 bases. CDR1 and CDR2 (germline): LNHNV, YYDKDF (reference sequence). After removal of 1 base from V and 4 bases from J, the junction contained 11 bases not matched to a gene. This CDR3 has 17 amino acids. The CDR3 sequence: CATSRVRETSGLYEQYF. Here the CDR3 DNA reads TGTGCCACCAGCAGAGTGAGGGAGACTAGCGGACTATACGAGCAGTACTTC.

The V and J genes are TRBV28 and TRBJ2-1; the match to TRBD2 covers 12 bases. Germline CDR1 reads MDHEN; CDR2 reads SYDVKM. The V and J ends lost 1 base and 6 bases, in that order; junction bases with no gene match: 7. The CDR3 is made up of 17 amino acids. The CDR3 spells CASSLSETSGSGNEQFF. The CDR3 DNA reads as TGTGCCAGCAGTTTATCCGAGACTAGCGGGAGTGGCAATGAGCAGTTCTTC.

The CDR3 DNA reads as TGCGCCAGCGGCGGGACTAGCGGGTATCGTGAGCAGTTCTTC. Encoded protein: CASGGTSGYREQFF. The V and J genes are TRBV4-1 and TRBJ2-1, with TRBD2 identical over 12 bases. This CDR3 spans 14 amino acids. CDR1 and CDR2 from the germline V gene are MGHRA and YSYEKL. J lost 9 bases, V lost 8 bases, and 8 bases had no gene match.

This chain uses TRBV19 with TRBJ2-1; weak D call: TRBD2 (10 bases). Trimming took 5 bases from V and 5 from J, leaving 31 bases between them. From germline, CDR1 is LNHDA and CDR2 SQIVND (reference sequence). The CDR3 covers 20 residues. The CDR3 sequence is CASSPRWDREPSGRDNEQFF. The CDR3 region has the DNA TGTGCCAGTAGTCCGAGATGGGACAGGGAACCTAGCGGGAGAGACAATGAGCAGTTCTTC.

The rearrangement links TRBV27 to TRBJ2-7; no clear D gene. Germline V lookup: CDR1 MNHEY, CDR2 SMNVEV (reference sequence). The CDR3 sequence is 14 residues long. Trimming took 6 bases from V and 2 from J, leaving 14 bases between them. The CDR3, as DNA: TGTGCCAGCAGCTTTCTAGAGAGGCCCTACGAGCAGTACTTC. Amino acids: CASSFLERPYEQYF.

This sequence joins TRBV29-1 and TRBJ2-2; D is perhaps TRBD1 (7 bases). This CDR3 contains 13 residues. Germline CDR1 reads SQVTM; CDR2 reads ANQGSEA. V was cut by 1 base and J by 6 bases, with 9 bases left in between. CDR3 nucleotides: TGCAGCGTTGAAGGCAGGGGGGCCGGGGAGCTGTTTTTT. It codes for CSVEGRGAGELFF.

This rearrangement joins TRBV29-1 to TRBJ2-3; a weak D match, TRBD2 (6 bases). CDR1 SQVTM and CDR2 ANQGSEA come from the germline V gene. The V gene lost 5 bases and the J gene lost 4 bases, with 16 bases spanning the gap. This CDR3 has 14 amino acids. CDR3 sequence reads: CSVCSSANSDTQYF. In nucleotides, the CDR3 is TGCAGCGTTTGTTCTAGCGCGAATTCAGATACGCAGTATTTT.

The rearrangement links TRBV2 to TRBJ2-4, with D maybe TRBD2 (6 bases). The V and J ends lost 8 bases and 3 bases respectively, with 17 bases between them. This CDR3 contains 15 residues. In germline, CDR1 is SNHLY, CDR2 FYNNEI. CDR3: CASLIPGTDKNIQYF. CDR3 DNA sequence: TGTGCCAGCCTAATCCCCGGGACTGACAAAAACATTCAGTACTTC.

The chain recombines TRBV27 with TRBJ1-1; the D is unclear. This CDR3 comprises 15 residues. Germline assignment: CDR1 MNHEY and CDR2 SMNVEV (reference sequence). V was cut by 3 bases and J by 3 bases, with 14 bases left in between. The CDR3 protein is CASSFSGEEDTEAFF. The CDR3 coding sequence is TGTGCCAGCAGTTTCTCGGGAGAGGAGGACACTGAAGCTTTCTTT.

This clone was seen just once. V gene TRBV11-3 combines with J gene TRBJ2-1; TRBD2 might be the D (6 bases). The germline V gene encodes CDR1 SGHNT and CDR2 YENEEA. V was trimmed by 0 bases and J by 8 bases, leaving 11 bases between them. This CDR3 has 14 residues. The CDR3 protein is CASSLDRRGHEQFF. DNA for the CDR3: TGTGCCAGCAGCTTAGATAGGAGGGGCCATGAGCAGTTCTTC.

The V gene is TRBV7-8, the J gene TRBJ2-7, with 11 bases matching TRBD1. Germline CDR1 SGHVS, CDR2 FQNEAQ. With V trimmed by 5 bases and J by 3 bases, 6 bases remained unmatched. The CDR3 has 15 residues. The CDR3 DNA is TGTGCCAGCAGCCCTCGGACAGGGGGCCTCTACGAGCAGTACTTC. It yields the protein CASSPRTGGLYEQYF.

The chain carries TRBV30 and TRBJ1-2; perhaps TRBD1 as D (6 bases). The CDR3 is 17 residues long. V was shortened by 2 bases and J by 6 bases, with 25 bases between the two germline ends. CDR1 and CDR2 (germline): GTSNPN, SVGIG (reference sequence). CDR3 nucleotide sequence: TGTGCCTGGAGTCCTCGCAACCTCCACAGGGAACCGGATGGCTACACCTTC. Protein: CAWSPRNLHREPDGYTF.

The gene calls are TRBV5-1 and TRBJ2-5; maybe TRBD1 (5 bases). There are 13 residues in the CDR3. V dropped 2 bases and J dropped 5 bases, with 10 bases sitting between them. Looked up from germline, CDR1 is SGHRS and CDR2 is YFSETQ. This chain's CDR3 is CASSFGALETQYF. The CDR3 bases are TGCGCCAGCAGCTTTGGGGCCCTTGAGACCCAGTACTTC. Complete variable domain (other parts from reference TRBV5-1 and TRBJ2-5): KAGVTQTPRYLIKTRGQQVTLSCSPISGHRSVSWYQQTPGQGLQFLFEYFSETQRNKGNFPGRFSGRQFSNSRSEMNVSTLELGDSALYLCASSFGALETQYFGPGTRLLVL.

CDR3 nucleotide sequence: TGTGCCTGGGCGGTAGAGACCCAGTACTTC. It translates to CAWAVETQYF. The chain has TRBV30 and TRBJ2-5, with D uncertain. Trimming removed 5 bases from V and 4 bases from J, with 5 bases in between. The V gene's germline CDR1 is GTSNPN and CDR2 SVGIG (reference sequence). The CDR3 has 10 residues.

CDR3 bases: TGTGCCAGCAGTGCGCACCACAGGGGGGGAAGCACCGGGGAGCTGTTTTTT. Residues: CASSAHHRGGSTGELFF. This chain connects TRBV27 to TRBJ2-2; D perhaps matches TRBD1 (8 bases). Trimming shortened V by 5 bases and J by 4 bases, and 20 bases separated the two germline ends. CDR1 is MNHEY, CDR2 SMNVEV, per germline (reference sequence). The CDR3 is made up of 17 amino acids.